The rows below give T cell receptor beta chains drawn from one sample of a study of molecular identifiers for immune sequencing clone quantification. TCRdb re-analysed the PCR reads in MiXCR, keeping a single row per CDR3 protein. Among roughly 300,000 distinct CDR3 sequences, over 20% were seen once, and the ten largest hold 0.65% to 0.75%. Sequencing was carried out using naive CD8+ T cells from blood, with Jurkat cell RNA spiked in. The receptors derive from a human donor in good health. Some libraries in this study had Jurkat cell RNA spiked in. The CDR3 runs from the conserved cysteine through the conserved F or W. The D gene is left open where the match is weak. A clone size is listed for some rows: how often the clone was seen (once, few, many), or a class if it is expanded.

TRBD1	TRBV7-9	.	TRBJ2-7	CASSLGPRGNKQYF	TGTGCCAGCAGCTTAGGCCCCAGGGGGAACAAGCAGTACTTC
TRBD2	TRBV7-9	many	TRBJ2-2	CASSLGPAGASGGGELFF	TGTGCCAGCAGCTTAGGGCCAGCGGGAGCTTCTGGCGGCGGGGAGCTGTTTTTT
TRBD2	TRBV12-3/TRBV12-4	.	TRBJ2-3	CASSHLRASGGNGTDTQYF	TGTGCCAGCAGTCATTTAAGGGCTAGCGGGGGGAACGGCACAGATACGCAGTATTTT
TRBD2	TRBV20-1	.	TRBJ2-7	CSAILGRKVQEQYF	TGCAGTGCTATACTCGGGAGGAAGGTCCAGGAGCAGTACTTC
TRBD2	TRBV13	few	TRBJ2-7	CASSSRGRAHEQYF	TGTGCCAGCAGCTCCCGCGGGAGGGCCCACGAGCAGTACTTC
.	TRBV4-1	.	TRBJ1-1	CASSQGSGLFAEAFF	TGCGCCAGCAGCCAAGGGTCAGGGCTTTTCGCTGAAGCTTTCTTT
.	TRBV7-9	few	TRBJ2-2	CASSWDLGTDPKGGELLF	TGTGCCAGCAGCTGGGATCTTGGGACGGACCCTAAAGGCGGGGAGCTGCTTTTT
.	TRBV15	.	TRBJ2-5	CATSRDRMQETQCF	TGTGCCACCAGCAGAGACAGAATGCAAGAGACCCAGTGCTTC
.	TRBV6-6	many	TRBJ2-7	CASSWIQGYEQYF	TGTGCCAGCAGTTGGATACAGGGCTACGAGCAGTACTTC
.	TRBV11-2	.	TRBJ1-2	CASSLKRSGPYGYTF	TGTGCCAGCAGCTTAAAACGGTCAGGGCCCTATGGCTACACCTTC
.	TRBV27	.	TRBJ2-4	CASKPAGTAEEYF	TGTGCCAGCAAACCGGCCGGGACGGCGGAGGAGTACTTC
.	TRBV3-1	.	TRBJ1-5	CASGQDEGVQPQHF	TGTGCCAGCGGCCAAGATGAAGGGGTACAGCCCCAGCATTTT
.	TRBV29-1	many	TRBJ1-5	CSVVDSYNQPQHF	TGCAGCGTAGTCGACAGCTACAATCAGCCCCAGCATTTT
TRBD2	TRBV20-1	.	TRBJ2-7	CSAIPSGGPEEQYF	TGCAGTGCTATACCTAGCGGGGGCCCGGAAGAGCAGTACTTC
.	TRBV19	.	TRBJ2-7	CASSEPDRSSSYEQYF	TGTGCCAGTAGTGAACCAGACAGGTCGAGCTCCTACGAGCAGTACTTC
.	TRBV6-2/TRBV6-3	.	TRBJ2-7	CASSLAETYEQYF	TGTGCCAGCAGTTTAGCGGAGACCTACGAGCAGTACTTC
.	TRBV28	many	TRBJ1-1	CASSLYQEIEAFF	TGTGCCAGCAGCTTATACCAGGAAATTGAAGCTTTCTTT
.	TRBV28	.	TRBJ2-2	CASNWEITGELFF	TGTGCCAGCAATTGGGAAATCACCGGGGAGCTGTTTTTT
.	TRBV3-1	few	TRBJ2-3	CASSKGGGKKTDTQYF	TGTGCCAGCAGCAAGGGGGGCGGAAAAAAAACAGATACGCAGTATTTT
TRBD1	TRBV13	few	TRBJ2-3	CASSLGLAGGWRTDTQYF	TGTGCCAGCAGCTTAGGCCTTGCAGGGGGCTGGCGAACAGATACGCAGTATTTT
.	TRBV12-3/TRBV12-4	.	TRBJ2-3	CASSLGEFTDTQYF	TGTGCCAGCAGTTTGGGCGAGTTCACAGATACGCAGTATTTT
.	TRBV27	many	TRBJ1-5	CASSSLTGRQPQHF	TGTGCCAGCAGTTCCCTTACGGGGCGGCAGCCCCAGCATTTT
.	TRBV7-9	.	TRBJ2-1	CASSLIGGNEQFF	TGTGCCAGCAGCTTAATAGGGGGGAATGAGCAGTTCTTC
.	TRBV28	few	TRBJ1-5	CASSFHARGHTSNQPQHF	TGTGCCAGCAGTTTCCACGCGCGGGGACACACTAGCAATCAGCCCCAGCATTTT
.	TRBV20-1	many	TRBJ2-3	CSAGVYRAPSTDTQYF	TGCAGTGCGGGGGTATATCGGGCTCCTAGCACAGATACGCAGTATTTT
TRBD2	TRBV7-8	.	TRBJ2-5	CASSSRLAGGQETQYF	TGTGCCAGCAGCTCCAGACTAGCGGGGGGACAAGAGACCCAGTACTTC
.	TRBV3-1	.	TRBJ2-6	CASSQITEWSGANVLTF	TGTGCCAGCAGCCAAATAACAGAATGGTCTGGGGCCAACGTCCTGACTTTC
.	TRBV5-8	many	TRBJ1-3	CASSFSGNTIYF	TGTGCCAGCAGCTTTTCCGGAAACACCATATATTTT
.	TRBV7-9	many	TRBJ2-7	CASRPGTQEQYF	TGTGCCAGCAGGCCCGGGACACAAGAGCAGTACTTC
.	TRBV6-2/TRBV6-3	few	TRBJ2-1	CASGGRNEQFF	TGTGCCAGCGGGGGCCGGAATGAGCAGTTCTTC
TRBD2	TRBV6-2/TRBV6-3	.	TRBJ2-1	CASSYGLAGVGYYNEQFF	TGTGCCAGCAGTTACGGACTAGCGGGAGTTGGGTACTACAATGAGCAGTTCTTC
.	TRBV5-6	many	TRBJ2-3	CASSLVPFRLGDTQYF	TGTGCCAGCAGCTTGGTGCCCTTCCGGCTTGGAGATACGCAGTATTTT
.	TRBV6-2/TRBV6-3	.	TRBJ1-5	CASNPMTRVDGNQPQHF	TGTGCCAGCAATCCAATGACAAGGGTAGACGGCAATCAGCCCCAGCATTTT
TRBD1	TRBV12-3/TRBV12-4	many	TRBJ1-4	CASSPGQDSTNEKLFF	TGTGCCAGCAGTCCGGGACAGGACTCAACTAATGAAAAACTGTTTTTT
.	TRBV5-6	many	TRBJ2-3	CASSLILHSTDTQYF	TGTGCCAGCAGCTTAATATTACATAGCACAGATACGCAGTATTTT
TRBD2	TRBV7-9	many	TRBJ2-3	CASSSLSGGSTDTQYF	TGTGCCAGCAGCTCACTTAGCGGGGGTAGCACAGATACGCAGTATTTT
.	TRBV7-6	few	TRBJ1-3	CASSLDAGVGGNTIYF	TGTGCCAGCAGCTTAGACGCAGGGGTTGGTGGAAACACCATATATTTT
.	TRBV28	many	TRBJ2-3	CASSLGQTSTDTQYF	TGTGCCAGCAGTTTAGGACAGACTAGCACAGATACGCAGTATTTT
.	TRBV23-1	few	TRBJ2-6	CASSQIWDITGANVLTF	TGCGCCAGCAGTCAGATCTGGGACATTACTGGGGCCAACGTCCTGACTTTC
.	TRBV7-9	.	TRBJ1-4	CASSPPPDEEKLVF	TGTGCCAGCAGCCCCCCCCCCGACGAGGAAAAACTGGTTTTT